This entry lists 20 T cell receptor beta chains sequenced from one sample in a study of blood T cell repertoires in COVID-19. The assay was immunoSEQ multiplex PCR, and TCRdb's table has in-frame clones only and misses some. The repertoire includes fewer than 200,000 clones, 83% of them detected once, and about 4% sits in the top ten. Sequencing used PBMCs or T cells enriched from blood (not recorded which). All receptors come from a woman between 50 and 59 years old in a cohort exposed to, infected with or recovered from COVID-19 (not recorded which).

This clone was detected only once. For the CDR3, the DNA is TGTGCCAGCAGTAACGGACAGGGAGGATATGGCTACACCTTC. This codes for CASSNGQGGYGYTF. This chain links TRBV6-5 with TRBJ1-2; TRBD1 aligns across 8 bases. This CDR3 region has 14 residues. V gave up 5 bases and J gave up 5 bases; unmatched junction bases: 7. Germline CDR1 MNHEY, CDR2 SVGAGI.

This rearrangement joins TRBV7-2 to TRBJ2-5; TRBD1 matches at 9 bases. V lost 3 bases, J lost 1 base, and 3 bases stayed unmatched. CDR1 and CDR2 (germline): SGHTA, FQGNSA. This CDR3 is 15 amino acids long. This chain's CDR3 is CASSFGTGTQETQYF. CDR3 bases: TGTGCCAGCAGCTTTGGGACAGGGACCCAAGAGACCCAGTACTTC.

The chain carries TRBV18 and TRBJ2-3; 8 positions agree with TRBD1. The CDR3 runs to 16 residues. CDR1 is KGHSH, CDR2 LQKENI, per germline. The junction had 6 bases not matched to a gene; V was cut back by 3 bases and J by 1 base. The DNA for the CDR3 is TGTGCCAGCTCACCCGATCAGGGGGCTCGCACAGATACGCAGTATTTT. Translating gives CASSPDQGARTDTQYF.

This clone came up a few times. CDR3 sequence (DNA): TGTGCCAGCAGTTACTCGACAGGGACAAGCAATCAGCCCCAGCATTTT. It encodes CASSYSTGTSNQPQHF. V usage is TRBV6-6 and J usage is TRBJ1-5; 7 bases align to TRBD1. Trimming removed 0 bases from V and 1 base from J; junction bases left unmatched: 3. The CDR3 sequence is 16 residues long. The germline V gene encodes CDR1 MNHNY and CDR2 SVGAGI (reference sequence).

The chain is built from TRBV7-8 and TRBJ2-5, with a tentative D call TRBD2 (6 bases). Germline V gene data show CDR1 as SGHVS and CDR2 as FQNEAQ. This CDR3 is 14 amino acids long. V shed 0 bases and J shed 6 bases, with 11 bases lying between them. DNA for the CDR3: TGTGCCAGCAGCTTAGCCGGAGGGTTAAAGACCCAGTACTTC. Amino acid sequence: CASSLAGGLKTQYF.

This chain links TRBV9 with TRBJ2-2; 10 bases line up with TRBD1. The germline V gene encodes CDR1 SGDLS and CDR2 YYNGEE. The CDR3 runs to 16 residues. The junction had 6 bases not matched to a gene; V was cut back by 3 bases and J by 4 bases. Here the CDR3 DNA reads TGTGCCAGCAGCGGCGACAGGGGGCGAAGCACCGGGGAGCTGTTTTTT. This gives the protein CASSGDRGRSTGELFF.

V and J are TRBV7-2 and TRBJ1-2, with 10 bases matching TRBD1. The junction had 11 bases not matched to a gene; V was cut back by 5 bases and J by 8 bases. This CDR3 spans 15 amino acids. Germline V gene data show CDR1 as SGHTA and CDR2 as FQGNSA. The chain's CDR3 is CASSQNPTGGQGYTF. DNA for the CDR3: TGTGCCAGCAGCCAGAACCCGACAGGGGGCCAGGGCTACACCTTC.

The chain couples TRBV7-9 to TRBJ1-6, with 7 nucleotides matching TRBD1. V dropped 3 bases and J dropped 7; count of bases not matched to a gene: 6. CDR1 and CDR2 (germline): SEHNR, FQNEAQ (reference sequence). The CDR3 is 15 residues long. CDR3 protein: CASSFQTGNNSPLHF. As DNA, the CDR3 is TGTGCCAGCAGCTTCCAGACAGGGAACAATTCACCCCTCCACTTT.

The gene calls are TRBV2 and TRBJ1-2, with D unclear. The V end lost 0 bases, the J end lost 4 bases, and 6 bases lay between the germline ends. Germline V gene data show CDR1 as SNHLY and CDR2 as FYNNEI. The CDR3 runs 13 residues. CDR3 DNA: TGTGCCAGCAGTGAAGCGTCCCTCTATGGCTACACCTTC. This translates into CASSEASLYGYTF.

The CDR3 is CASSLSRQDRVRYEQYF. CDR3 DNA: TGTGCCAGCAGTCTTTCTCGACAGGACAGGGTAAGGTACGAGCAGTACTTC. The rearrangement joins TRBV28 to TRBJ2-7, with TRBD1 identical over 8 bases. V lost 5 bases, J lost 4 bases, and 16 bases stayed unmatched. The V gene's germline CDR1 is MDHEN and CDR2 SYDVKM. There are 17 residues in the CDR3.

This chain uses TRBV19 with TRBJ1-2; 7 positions agree with TRBD1. Germline CDR1 reads LNHDA; CDR2 reads SQIVND (reference sequence). V dropped 9 bases and J dropped 4; count of bases not matched to a gene: 8. CDR3 length: 13 residues. CDR3 loop: CASRDRAAYGYTF. The CDR3 DNA is TGTGCCAGCAGAGACAGGGCGGCCTATGGCTACACCTTC. The full variable domain, with the rest looked up from reference TRBV19 and TRBJ1-2, is DGGITQSPKYLFRKEGQNVTLSCEQNLNHDAMYWYRQDPGQGLRLIYYSQIVNDFQKGDIAEGYSVSREKKESFPLTVTSAQKNPTAFYLCASRDRAAYGYTFGSGTRLTVV.

This clone has a single count. The chain combines TRBV9 with TRBJ1-1; D is uncertain. The CDR3 spans 15 residues. Germline V gives CDR1 SGDLS, CDR2 YYNGEE. With 0 bases removed from V and 2 bases from J, the gap between germline ends came to 11 bases. CDR3: CASSVAPLANTEAFF. As DNA, the CDR3 is TGTGCCAGCAGCGTAGCTCCTTTGGCAAACACTGAAGCTTTCTTT.

This clone appeared a single time. This chain uses TRBV5-4 with TRBJ1-4; 7 bases map to TRBD1. Germline CDR1 and CDR2: SGHNT and YYREEE (reference sequence). V dropped 4 bases and J dropped 7; count of bases not matched to a gene: 7. The CDR3 is 14 amino acids. Written as DNA, the CDR3 is TGTGCCAGCAGCCCGCAGGGGGATGGTGAAAAACTGTTTTTT. It encodes CASSPQGDGEKLFF.

This chain joins TRBV2 and TRBJ2-3; tentatively, D is TRBD2 (6 bases). V was shortened by 3 bases and J by 0 bases, with 10 bases between the two germline ends. The germline gives CDR1 SNHLY, CDR2 FYNNEI. The length of the CDR3 is 15 residues. CDR3 in amino acids: CASSDPGTSTDTQYF. As DNA, the CDR3 is TGTGCCAGCAGTGATCCCGGGACTAGCACAGATACGCAGTATTTT.

This chain links TRBV7-9 with TRBJ2-2; 10 bases agree with TRBD2. CDR1 is SEHNR and CDR2 is FQNEAQ in the germline V gene (reference sequence). The CDR3 is 18 residues long. V shed 5 bases, J shed 6 bases, and the junction held 15 bases outside the gene matches. This CDR3 reads CASSTTGTSVWWPGELFF. The CDR3 nucleotides read TGTGCCAGCAGCACCACCGGGACTAGCGTTTGGTGGCCCGGGGAGCTGTTTTTT.

This clone was observed once. J is TRBJ2-1 and V is TRBV7-3, with D hard to call. Trimming pared 6 bases from V and 0 bases from J, leaving 12 bases between. The CDR3 runs to 15 residues. The germline V gene encodes CDR1 SGHTA and CDR2 FQGTGA. CDR3: CASSPDLSSYNEQFF. As DNA, the CDR3 is TGTGCCAGCAGTCCTGACTTGAGCTCCTACAATGAGCAGTTCTTC.

V usage is TRBV5-1 and J usage is TRBJ2-2; D is perhaps TRBD1 (5 bases). V was trimmed by 0 bases and J by 4 bases, leaving 7 bases between them. The CDR3 covers 14 residues. Germline CDR1 reads SGHRS; CDR2 reads YFSETQ. CDR3 in DNA: TGCGCCAGCAGCTTGGGACAGACCACCGGGGAGCTGTTTTTT. Its protein is CASSLGQTTGELFF.

The rearrangement uses TRBV5-6 and TRBJ2-1; D remains unclear. The germline V gene encodes CDR1 SGHDT and CDR2 YYEEEE. V shed 0 bases and J shed 8 bases, with 9 bases lying between them. CDR3 length equals 13 residues. Here the CDR3 reads CASSLALSDEQFF. CDR3 DNA sequence: TGTGCCAGCAGCTTGGCCTTGAGCGATGAGCAGTTCTTC.

This chain links TRBV14 with TRBJ2-3; possibly TRBD2 for D (5 bases). Germline CDR1 and CDR2: SGHDN and FVKESK. CDR3 length: 16 residues. The V end lost 0 bases, the J end lost 7 bases, and 17 bases lay between the germline ends. CDR3 sequence reads: CASSQDAGWTSYTQYF. The DNA for the CDR3 is TGTGCCAGCAGCCAAGATGCGGGTTGGACTTCATATACGCAGTATTTT.

V is TRBV19 and J is TRBJ2-7, with TRBD2 matching over 10 bases. In germline, CDR1 is LNHDA, CDR2 SQIVND (reference sequence). Losses at the gene ends were 4 bases for V and 7 bases for J; bases not matched to a gene: 10. CDR3 length: 15 residues. For the CDR3, the DNA is TGTGCCAGTAGTACTCCGGGACTAGCGTTTGAAGAGCAGTACTTC. It is translated as CASSTPGLAFEEQYF.